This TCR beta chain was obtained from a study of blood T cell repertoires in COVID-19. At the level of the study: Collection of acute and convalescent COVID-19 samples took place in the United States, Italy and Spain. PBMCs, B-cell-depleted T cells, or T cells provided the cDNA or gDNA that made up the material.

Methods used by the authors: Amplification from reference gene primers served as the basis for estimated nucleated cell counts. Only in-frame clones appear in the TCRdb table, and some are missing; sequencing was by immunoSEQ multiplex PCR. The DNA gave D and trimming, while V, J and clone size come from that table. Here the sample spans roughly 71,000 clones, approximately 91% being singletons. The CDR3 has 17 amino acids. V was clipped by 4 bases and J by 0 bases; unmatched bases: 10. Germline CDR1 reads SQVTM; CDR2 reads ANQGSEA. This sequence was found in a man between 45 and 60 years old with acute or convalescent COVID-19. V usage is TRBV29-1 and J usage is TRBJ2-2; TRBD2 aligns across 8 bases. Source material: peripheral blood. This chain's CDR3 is CSVAGGPGGANTGELFF. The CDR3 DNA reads TGCAGCGTTGCGGGGGGGCCCGGGGGGGCGAACACCGGGGAGCTGTTTTTT.